This T cell receptor (beta chain) was documented in a study of shared clonotypes between healthy human individuals. Study-level background: The cohort comprised a couple of women and a few men. Their ages spanned 18 to 49 years. Used for every donor were three CD4 naive, three CD4 memory, two CD8 naive and one CD8 memory plate. Regarding the study as a whole: Non-shared clonotypes had lower generation probabilities than clonotypes shared by all four sorted-subset donors.

Trimming left V 11 bases short and J 1 base short, with 24 bases between. From germline, CDR1 is LNHDA and CDR2 SQIVND (reference sequence). CDR3 size: 16 residues. Healthy HIV-negative adults with no recent acute infections or vaccinations were recruited as donors. The protocol was immunoSEQ multiplex PCR, while the TCRdb copy is restricted to in-frame clones and leaves out a portion. The data contain about 2.3 million clones, over 90% of them singletons. About this clone: Its specificity is unknown.

Sequencing was done on a sample of naive CD4+ T cells from PBMCs. As for subset: CD45RA+ positively selected. This sequence joins TRBV19 and TRBJ2-7; D might be TRBD2 (6 bases). The receptor was derived from a man between 18 and 35 years old in good health. Some clones in this sample may be carry-over from other donors' samples. CDR3: CAPFLNAAGTSYEQYF. CDR3 coding DNA: TGTGCCCCCTTCCTGAACGCAGCCGGGACTTCCTACGAGCAGTACTTC.